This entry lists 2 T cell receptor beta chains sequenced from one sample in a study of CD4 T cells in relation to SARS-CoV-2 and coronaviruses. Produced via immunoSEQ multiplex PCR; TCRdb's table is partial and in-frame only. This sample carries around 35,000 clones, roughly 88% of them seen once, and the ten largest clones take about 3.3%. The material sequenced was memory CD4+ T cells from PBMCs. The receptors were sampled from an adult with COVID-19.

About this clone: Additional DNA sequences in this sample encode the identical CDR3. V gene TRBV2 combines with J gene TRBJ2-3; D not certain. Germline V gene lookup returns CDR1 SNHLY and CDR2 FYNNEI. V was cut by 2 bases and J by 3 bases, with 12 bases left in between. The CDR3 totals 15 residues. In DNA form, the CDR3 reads TGTGCCAGCAGTGAATCGAGAACAGCTACAGATACGCAGTATTTT. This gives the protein CASSESRTATDTQYF.

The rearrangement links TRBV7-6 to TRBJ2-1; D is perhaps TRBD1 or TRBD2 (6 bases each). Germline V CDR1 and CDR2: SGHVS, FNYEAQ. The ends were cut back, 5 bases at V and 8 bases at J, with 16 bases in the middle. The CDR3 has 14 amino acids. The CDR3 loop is CASSRGGRWDEQFF. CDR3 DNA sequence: TGTGCCAGCAGCCGAGGGGGGCGCTGGGATGAGCAGTTCTTC.